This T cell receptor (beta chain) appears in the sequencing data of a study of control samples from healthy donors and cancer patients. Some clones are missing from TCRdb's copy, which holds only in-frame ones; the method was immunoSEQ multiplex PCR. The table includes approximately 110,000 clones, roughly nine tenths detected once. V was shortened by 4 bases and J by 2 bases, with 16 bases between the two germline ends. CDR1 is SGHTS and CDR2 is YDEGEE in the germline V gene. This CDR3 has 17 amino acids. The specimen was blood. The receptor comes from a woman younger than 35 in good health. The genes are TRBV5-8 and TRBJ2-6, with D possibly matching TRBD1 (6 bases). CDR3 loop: CASSPNGRGAGANVLTF. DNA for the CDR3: TGTGCCAGCAGCCCCAACGGCAGGGGAGCTGGGGCCAACGTCCTGACTTTC.